Following are 13 T cell receptor beta chains from one sample sequenced in a study of regulatory T cells in long-lasting Graves disease. Combining iRepertoire HTBI primers with Arm-PCR of CDR3 regions, the authors built TCR beta libraries. TCRdb ran MiXCR on the multiplex PCR reads and lists one entry per CDR3 protein. The sample lists about 530,000 distinct CDR3 sequences; about 16% were seen once. Described time point: newly diagnosed GD, antithyroid drugs for less than 3 months. Generation of the TCR library employed RNA extracted from PBMCs. The same data also went into a second study, on T cells in Graves' hyperthyroidism and ophthalmopathy.

This specimen consisted of peripheral blood mononuclear cells (PBMCs), obtained at new diagnosis, from a patient treated with antithyroid drugs. The receptors were sampled from a woman in her forties or fifties with Graves disease.

This clonotype was detected a few times. The J gene is TRBJ1-2, the V gene TRBV6-5, with D possibly TRBD1 on 6 matching bases. The CDR3 extends over 15 amino acids. CDR1 and CDR2 (germline): MNHEY, SVGAGI. The ends were cut back, 0 bases at V and 4 bases at J, with 12 bases in the middle. The CDR3 reads CASSYSNQGIYGYTF. The CDR3 nucleotides are TGTGCCAGCAGTTACTCGAATCAGGGGATCTATGGCTACACCTTC.

This clonotype was observed at least ten times. The chain couples TRBV28 to TRBJ1-3; D uncertain. There are 16 residues in the CDR3. V lost 4 bases, J lost 3 bases, and 16 bases lay in between. Germline-derived CDR1 and CDR2 are MDHEN and SYDVKM. The CDR3 DNA reads as TGTGCCAGCAGTTGGAACGATGGTTCTTTTGGAAACACCATATATTTT. Its translation is CASSWNDGSFGNTIYF. Complete variable domain (other parts from reference TRBV28 and TRBJ1-3): DVKVTQSSRYLVKRTGEKVFLECVQDMDHENMFWYRQDPGLGLRLIYFSYDVKMKEKGDIPEGYSVSREKKERFSLILESASTNQTSMYLCASSWNDGSFGNTIYFGEGSWLTVV.

This chain connects TRBV2 to TRBJ1-5; D is uncertain. The CDR3 sequence is 13 residues long. Germline loops: CDR1 SNHLY, CDR2 FYNNEI. V was trimmed by 8 bases and J by 5 bases, leaving 13 bases between them. The CDR3 is CASSGAGDQPQHF. CDR3 DNA sequence: TGTGCCAGCTCAGGCGCGGGCGATCAGCCCCAGCATTTT.

This clonotype was detected only a few times. V gene TRBV29-1 combines with J gene TRBJ2-5; 7 nucleotides align to TRBD2. V was clipped by 6 bases and J by 5 bases; unmatched bases: 3. CDR1 is SQVTM and CDR2 is ANQGSEA in the germline V gene. This CDR3 is built from 11 residues. The CDR3 nucleotides are TGCAGCGTGGGGGGGGGGGAGACCCAGTACTTC. It specifies CSVGGGETQYF.

This clonotype has ten or more counts. J is TRBJ1-2 and V is TRBV12-3 or TRBV12-4; no clear D gene. This CDR3 has 13 residues. V was clipped by 3 bases and J by 4 bases, with 9 bases between them. The chain's CDR3 is CASSLTRRYGYTF. The DNA for the CDR3 is TGTGCCAGCAGTTTGACCAGGCGCTATGGCTACACCTTC.

This clonotype was seen only a few times. The chain carries TRBV15 and TRBJ1-5; D ambiguous. Germline V gives CDR1 LNHNV, CDR2 YYDKDF (reference sequence). Trimming took off 0 bases at V and 7 bases at J, with 7 bases between the two ends. The CDR3 covers 13 residues. CDR3 in amino acids: CATSRDLVQPQHF. The CDR3 DNA sequence: TGTGCCACCAGCAGAGATCTCGTCCAGCCCCAGCATTTT.

The CDR3 DNA reads TGCACCCACGAAGGAGTAACCATGGACACTGAAGCTTTCTTT. Its translation: CTHEGVTMDTEAFF. This chain uses TRBV29-1 with TRBJ1-1, with unresolved D. The length of the CDR3 is 14 residues. Germline lookup yields CDR1 SQVTM and CDR2 ANQGSEA.

In this sample, this clonotype turned up many times. The chain recombines TRBV3-1 with TRBJ2-1; TRBD2 agrees at 15 bases. CDR3 size: 14 residues. Germline V lookup: CDR1 LGHDT, CDR2 YNNKEL (reference sequence). The V gene end was trimmed by 6 bases and the J gene end by 12 bases; junction bases not matched to a gene: 6. CDR3 nucleotide sequence: TGTGCCAGCAGTAACGGACTAGCGGGGGGGCTGCAGTTCTTC. Translating it yields CASSNGLAGGLQFF.

The chain carries TRBV7-6 and TRBJ2-1; TRBD1 is a possible D gene (7 bases). Germline assignment: CDR1 SGHVS and CDR2 FNYEAQ. With 5 bases removed from V and 8 bases from J, the gap between germline ends came to 16 bases. This CDR3 is built from 14 residues. The CDR3 coding sequence is TGTGCCAGCAGCCTAGGGGGGACAGTCGATGAGCAGTTCTTC. It codes for CASSLGGTVDEQFF.

This chain connects TRBV7-6 to TRBJ1-4, with 11 bases identical to TRBD1. The CDR3 is made up of 15 amino acids. Germline loops: CDR1 SGHVS, CDR2 FNYEAQ. Trimming cost V 4 bases and J 3 bases; bases outside gene matches: 1. In DNA form, the CDR3 reads TGTGCCAGCAGCTCGGGACAGGGGGCTAATGAAAAACTGTTTTTT. Protein: CASSSGQGANEKLFF.

This rearrangement joins TRBV6-2 or TRBV6-3 to TRBJ1-4, with 9 positions matching TRBD1. The CDR3 length is 15 residues. The V and J ends lost 6 bases and 8 bases, in that order; junction bases with no gene match: 10. CDR1 is MNHEY and CDR2 is SVGEGT in the germline V gene. CDR3 bases: TGTGCCAGCAGGACAGGGGGGATCCTTGGCGAAAAACTGTTTTTT. It yields the protein CASRTGGILGEKLFF.

V gene TRBV15 combines with J gene TRBJ1-4, with 9 bases that match TRBD1. The germline gives CDR1 LNHNV, CDR2 YYDKDF (reference sequence). The CDR3 has 16 residues. The junction had 6 bases not matched to a gene; V was cut back by 2 bases and J by 5 bases. CDR3 sequence (DNA): TGTGCCACCAGCAGAAGATGGGACAGGGCCAATGAAAAACTGTTTTTT. Amino acids: CATSRRWDRANEKLFF.

This clonotype has only a few counts. The chain links TRBV6-2 or TRBV6-3 to TRBJ2-2, with 8 bases matching TRBD2. CDR3 length: 16 residues. V lost 10 bases, J lost 3 bases, and 13 bases stayed unmatched. Germline V lookup: CDR1 MNHEY, CDR2 SVGEGT. Here the CDR3 DNA reads TGTGCCACCCTACCCCCGGGGGGGGCCTACACCGGGGAGCTGTTTTTT. Protein: CATLPPGGAYTGELFF.